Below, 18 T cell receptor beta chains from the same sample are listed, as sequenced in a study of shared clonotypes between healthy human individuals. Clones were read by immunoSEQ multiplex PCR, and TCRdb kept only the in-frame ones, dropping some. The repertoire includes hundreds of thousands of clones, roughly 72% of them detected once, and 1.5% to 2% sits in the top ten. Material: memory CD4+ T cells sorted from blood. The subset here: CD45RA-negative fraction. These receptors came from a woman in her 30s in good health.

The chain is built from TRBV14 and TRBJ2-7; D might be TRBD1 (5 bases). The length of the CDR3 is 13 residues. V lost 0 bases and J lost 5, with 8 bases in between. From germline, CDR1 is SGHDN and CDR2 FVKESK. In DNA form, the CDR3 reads TGTGCCAGCAGCCAAGAAGGGGTAAACGAGCAGTACTTC. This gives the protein CASSQEGVNEQYF.

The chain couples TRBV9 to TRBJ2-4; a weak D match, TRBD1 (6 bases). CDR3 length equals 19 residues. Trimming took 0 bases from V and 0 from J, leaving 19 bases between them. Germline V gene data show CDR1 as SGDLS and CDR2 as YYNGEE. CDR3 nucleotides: TGTGCCAGCAGCGTAGAGGAACAGGGTATGGGTCTAGCCAAAAACATTCAGTACTTC. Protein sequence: CASSVEEQGMGLAKNIQYF.

For the CDR3, the DNA is TGTGCCAGCAGCCCCAATCCGAGGCCCTACGAGCAGTACTTC. This translates into CASSPNPRPYEQYF. V gene TRBV28 combines with J gene TRBJ2-7, with no clear D. Per the germline V gene, CDR1 is MDHEN and CDR2 is SYDVKM. This CDR3 has 14 residues. V gave up 6 bases and J gave up 2 bases, with 14 bases separating them.

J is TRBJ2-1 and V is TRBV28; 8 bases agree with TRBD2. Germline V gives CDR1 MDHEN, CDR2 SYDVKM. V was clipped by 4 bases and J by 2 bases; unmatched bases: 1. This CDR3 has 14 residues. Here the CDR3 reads CASSSSGPYNEQFF. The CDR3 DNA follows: TGTGCCAGCAGTTCTAGCGGGCCCTACAATGAGCAGTTCTTC.

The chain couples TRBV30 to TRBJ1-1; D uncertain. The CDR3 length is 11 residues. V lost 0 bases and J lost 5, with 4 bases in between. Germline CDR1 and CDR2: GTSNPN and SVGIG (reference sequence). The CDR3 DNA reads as TGTGCCTGGAGTGTATTTACTGAAGCTTTCTTT. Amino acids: CAWSVFTEAFF. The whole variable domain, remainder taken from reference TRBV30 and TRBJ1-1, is SQTIHQWPATLVQPVGSPLSLECTVEGTSNPNLYWYRQAAGRGLQLLFYSVGIGQISSEVPQNLSASRPQDRQFILSSKKLLLSDSGFYLCAWSVFTEAFFGQGTRLTVV.

CDR3 nucleotides: TGTGCCAGCAGTGAAACAATGCGGGAGCTGTTTTTT. Protein: CASSETMRELFF. This chain joins TRBV6-1 and TRBJ2-2; D is uncertain. The V gene lost 2 bases and the J gene lost 9 bases, with 7 bases spanning the gap. CDR3 length: 12 amino acids. Germline assignment: CDR1 MNHNS and CDR2 SASEGT.

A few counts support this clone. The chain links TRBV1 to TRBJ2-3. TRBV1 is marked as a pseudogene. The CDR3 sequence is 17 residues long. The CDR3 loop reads CTSSQDLSRTSTDTQYF. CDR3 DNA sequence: TGCACCAGCAGCCAAGATCTGTCCAGAACTAGCACAGATACGCAGTATTTT.

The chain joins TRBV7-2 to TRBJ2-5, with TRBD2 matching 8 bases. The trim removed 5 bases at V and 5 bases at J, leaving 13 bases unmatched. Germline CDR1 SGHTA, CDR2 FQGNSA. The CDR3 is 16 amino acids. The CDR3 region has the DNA TGTGCCAGCAGCCCGAGGATGGGACTAGTAGTTGAGACCCAGTACTTC. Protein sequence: CASSPRMGLVVETQYF.

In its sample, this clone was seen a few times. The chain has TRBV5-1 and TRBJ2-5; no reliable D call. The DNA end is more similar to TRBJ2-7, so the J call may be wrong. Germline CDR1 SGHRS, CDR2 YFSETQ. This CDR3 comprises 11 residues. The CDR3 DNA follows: TGCGCCAGCAGGGATAACTACGAGCAGTACTTC. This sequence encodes CASRDNYEQYF.

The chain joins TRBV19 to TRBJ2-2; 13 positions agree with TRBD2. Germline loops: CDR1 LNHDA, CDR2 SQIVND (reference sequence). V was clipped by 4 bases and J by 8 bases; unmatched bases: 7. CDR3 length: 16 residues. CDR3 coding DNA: TGTGCCAGTAGTAGGACTAGCGGGAGATACATTGGGGAGCTGTTTTTT. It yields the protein CASSRTSGRYIGELFF.

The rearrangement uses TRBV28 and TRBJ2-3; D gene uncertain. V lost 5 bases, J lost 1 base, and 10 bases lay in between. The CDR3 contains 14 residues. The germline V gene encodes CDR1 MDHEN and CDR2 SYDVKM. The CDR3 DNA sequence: TGTGCCAGCAGTCAACCCTTGGGCACAGATACGCAGTATTTT. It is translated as CASSQPLGTDTQYF.

DNA of the CDR3: TGTGCCAGCAGCTTACTCGGGACTAGCGGGAGTAAGCAGTACTTC. Its translation is CASSLLGTSGSKQYF. The V and J genes are TRBV7-2 and TRBJ2-7, with 14 positions matching TRBD2. Germline CDR1 SGHTA, CDR2 FQGNSA. With 2 bases clipped from V and 8 bases from J, the junction kept 5 bases outside the gene matches. The CDR3 length is 15 residues.

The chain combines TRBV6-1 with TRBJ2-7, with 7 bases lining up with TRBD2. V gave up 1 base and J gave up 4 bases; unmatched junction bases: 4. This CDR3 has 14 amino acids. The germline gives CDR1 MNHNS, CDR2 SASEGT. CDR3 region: CASSEEGGFYEQYF. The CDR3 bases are TGTGCCAGCAGTGAAGAGGGAGGGTTTTACGAGCAGTACTTC.

The chain's CDR3 is CASSLLAGLEETQYF. The CDR3 DNA is TGTGCCAGCAGCTTATTAGCGGGATTGGAGGAGACCCAGTACTTC. The V and J genes are TRBV7-8 and TRBJ2-5; 8 bases match TRBD2. V was pared by 2 bases and J by 5 bases, with 7 bases of the junction left unmatched. CDR3 length: 15 residues. Per germline, CDR1 SGHVS and CDR2 FQNEAQ.

The DNA for the CDR3 is TGCGCCAGCAGTGAGGTGACAGATCCCTACGAGCAGTACTTC. Translating gives CASSEVTDPYEQYF. The chain has TRBV10-2 and TRBJ2-7; a weak D match, TRBD1 (5 bases). V gave up 2 bases and J gave up 2 bases, with 10 bases separating them. CDR1 and CDR2 from the germline V gene are WSHSY and SAAADI. The CDR3 length is 14 residues.

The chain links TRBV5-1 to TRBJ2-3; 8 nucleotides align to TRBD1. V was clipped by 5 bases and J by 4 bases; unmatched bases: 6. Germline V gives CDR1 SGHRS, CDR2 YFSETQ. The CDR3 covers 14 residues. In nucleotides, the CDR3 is TGCGCCAGCAGTAGGACAGGGATGGCAGATACGCAGTATTTT. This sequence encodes CASSRTGMADTQYF.

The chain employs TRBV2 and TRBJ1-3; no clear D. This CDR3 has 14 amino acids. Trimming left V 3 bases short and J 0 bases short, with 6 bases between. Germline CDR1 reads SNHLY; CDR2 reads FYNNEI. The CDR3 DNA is TGTGCCAGCAGTGATCCGAACTCTGGAAACACCATATATTTT. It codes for CASSDPNSGNTIYF. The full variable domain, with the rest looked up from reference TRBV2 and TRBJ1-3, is EPEVTQTPSHQVTQMGQEVILRCVPISNHLYFYWYRQILGQKVEFLVSFYNNEISEKSEIFDDQFSVERPDGSNFTLKIRSTKLEDSAMYFCASSDPNSGNTIYFGEGSWLTVV.

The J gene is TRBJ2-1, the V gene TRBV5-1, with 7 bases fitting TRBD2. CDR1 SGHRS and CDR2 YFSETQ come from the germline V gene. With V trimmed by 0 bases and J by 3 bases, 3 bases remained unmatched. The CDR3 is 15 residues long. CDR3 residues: CASSLEWEGYNEQFF. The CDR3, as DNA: TGCGCCAGCAGCTTGGAGTGGGAGGGCTACAATGAGCAGTTCTTC.